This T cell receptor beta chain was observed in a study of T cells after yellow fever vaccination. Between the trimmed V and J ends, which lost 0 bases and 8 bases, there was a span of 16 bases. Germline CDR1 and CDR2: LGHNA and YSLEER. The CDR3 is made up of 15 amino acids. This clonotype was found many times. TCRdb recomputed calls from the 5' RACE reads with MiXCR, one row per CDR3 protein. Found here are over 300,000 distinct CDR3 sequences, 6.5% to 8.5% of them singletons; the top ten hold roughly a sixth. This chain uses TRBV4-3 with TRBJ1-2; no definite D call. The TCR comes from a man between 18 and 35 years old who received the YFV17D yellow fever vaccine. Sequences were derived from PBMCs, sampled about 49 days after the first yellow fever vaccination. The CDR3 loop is CASSQELRILGGYTF. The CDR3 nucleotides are TGCGCCAGCAGCCAAGAGTTGCGAATTCTGGGAGGCTACACCTTC.